Following are 32 T cell receptor beta chains from one sample sequenced in a study of cytomegalovirus exposure and HLA in healthy donors. The study ran its PCR with 60 Vbeta and 13 Jbeta primers. Measured with immunoSEQ multiplex PCR; TCRdb has only the in-frame clones, and not every one. The data contain approximately 160,000 clones, over 60% of them singletons. The sample consisted of PBMCs. These receptor sequences come from a woman aged 25-40 years in good health and CMV-seropositive.

This clone came up a few times. The chain is built from TRBV7-3 and TRBJ2-2; 8 bases fit TRBD2. This CDR3 has 15 amino acids. Germline V gives CDR1 SGHTA, CDR2 FQGTGA. J gave up 9 bases and V 6 bases, and 12 bases lay outside the gene matches. CDR3 sequence reads: CASSSTGTSSRELFF. The DNA for the CDR3 is TGTGCCAGCAGTTCGACCGGGACTAGTAGCCGGGAGCTGTTTTTT.

The sample holds a few counts of this clone. The chain joins TRBV6-5 to TRBJ2-7; TRBD2 matches 11 bases. V lost 0 bases and J lost 6; bases outside the gene matches: 7. Germline values: CDR1 MNHEY, CDR2 SVGAGI. The CDR3 runs to 16 residues. The CDR3 region is CASSYSGLADLGEQYF. The DNA of the CDR3 is TGTGCCAGCAGTTACTCGGGACTAGCGGATCTGGGCGAGCAGTACTTC.

V is TRBV6-1 and J is TRBJ2-1, with 8 positions matching TRBD2. From germline, CDR1 is MNHNS and CDR2 SASEGT. Losses at the gene ends were 4 bases for V and 4 bases for J; bases not matched to a gene: 3. CDR3 size: 14 residues. The CDR3 DNA is TGTGCCAGCAGTGGGACTAGCTATTACAATGAGCAGTTCTTC. It codes for CASSGTSYYNEQFF.

The V and J genes are TRBV7-8 and TRBJ1-4; D not resolved. Germline lookup yields CDR1 SGHVS and CDR2 FQNEAQ. V was cut by 5 bases and J by 8 bases, with 9 bases left in between. The CDR3 runs to 12 residues. In nucleotides, the CDR3 is TGTGCCAGCAGCCCCGTGAGGGAAAAACTGTTTTTT. Translation gives CASSPVREKLFF.

The genes are TRBV7-6 and TRBJ1-2; TRBD1 might be the D (6 bases). Germline loops: CDR1 SGHVS, CDR2 FNYEAQ. V dropped 5 bases and J dropped 8 bases, with 21 bases sitting between them. The CDR3 is 15 residues long. The CDR3 sequence: CASSRGGAGSGGYTF. Written as DNA, the CDR3 is TGTGCCAGCAGCCGTGGGGGGGCGGGGTCCGGCGGCTACACCTTC.

The rearrangement joins TRBV2 to TRBJ1-2; D is possibly TRBD1 (6 bases). CDR1 is SNHLY and CDR2 is FYNNEI in the germline V gene. V was trimmed by 3 bases and J by 5 bases, leaving 7 bases between them. The CDR3 contains 12 residues. CDR3 sequence: CASSERGYGYTF. The CDR3 DNA reads TGTGCCAGCAGTGAGAGGGGGTATGGCTACACCTTC.

This clone was observed a few times. The rearrangement links TRBV7-6 to TRBJ2-5; 13 bases fit TRBD2. The germline V gene encodes CDR1 SGHVS and CDR2 FNYEAQ. Trimming cost V 6 bases and J 11 bases; bases outside gene matches: 12. This CDR3 spans 15 amino acids. CDR3 in DNA: TGTGCCAGCAGTATAGGGACTAGCGGGGCTGGTGAGCAGTACTTC. Translation gives CASSIGTSGAGEQYF.

Comment on this clone: Other DNA sequences of this sample code for an identical CDR3. The gene calls are TRBV27 and TRBJ1-1, with a tentative D call TRBD1 (6 bases). CDR1 is MNHEY, CDR2 SMNVEV, per germline (reference sequence). CDR3 length equals 13 residues. V was cut by 3 bases and J by 3 bases, with 8 bases left in between. The CDR3, as DNA: TGTGCCAGCAGTTTGGCAGGGGACACTGAAGCTTTCTTT. Translation gives CASSLAGDTEAFF.

The CDR3 reads CASSPAGRLPQFEQYF. Written as DNA, the CDR3 is TGCGCCAGCAGCCCCGCGGGTAGGCTGCCCCAGTTCGAGCAGTACTTC. The rearrangement uses TRBV5-1 and TRBJ2-7; possible D gene TRBD2, 5 bases. The germline gives CDR1 SGHRS, CDR2 YFSETQ. With 4 bases removed from V and 6 bases from J, the gap between germline ends came to 23 bases. The CDR3 sequence is 16 residues long.

This chain joins TRBV10-2 and TRBJ1-1; D is unclear. V was cut by 1 base and J by 1 base, with 7 bases left in between. This CDR3 region has 14 residues. Germline V gene lookup returns CDR1 WSHSY and CDR2 SAAADI. The chain's CDR3 is CASSEWAGNTEAFF. Written as DNA, the CDR3 is TGCGCCAGCAGTGAGTGGGCTGGGAACACTGAAGCTTTCTTT.

The chain uses TRBV19 and TRBJ2-5, with a possible D match to TRBD2 (5 bases). Trimming pared 1 base from V and 3 bases from J, leaving 6 bases between. Per germline, CDR1 LNHDA and CDR2 SQIVND (reference sequence). There are 13 residues in the CDR3. In nucleotides, the CDR3 is TGTGCCAGTAGTATAGGGGGAGAAGAGACCCAGTACTTC. Translated, it gives CASSIGGEETQYF.

CDR3 DNA sequence: TGTGCCAGCAGCCAAGATCTGGGCTCTACCAAAAACATTCAGTACTTC. Its protein is CASSQDLGSTKNIQYF. The chain couples TRBV4-2 to TRBJ2-4; the D is unclear. Trimming pared 0 bases from V and 2 bases from J, leaving 11 bases between. Germline CDR1 is LGHNA and CDR2 is YNFKEQ. This CDR3 has 16 amino acids.

The chain recombines TRBV4-1 with TRBJ1-2; D remains unclear. V gave up 1 base and J gave up 4 bases, with 7 bases separating them. Per the germline V gene, CDR1 is MGHRA and CDR2 is YSYEKL. The CDR3 is 13 residues long. The CDR3 region has the DNA TGCGCCAGCAGCCAAGGCGGCCTCTATGGCTACACCTTC. Encoded protein: CASSQGGLYGYTF.

Only one count was recorded for this clone. This chain links TRBV2 with TRBJ2-3; D gene unclear. Trimming took off 7 bases at V and 4 bases at J, with 12 bases between the two ends. CDR1 and CDR2 from the germline V gene are SNHLY and FYNNEI. This CDR3 contains 13 residues. This CDR3 is CASTVAGPDTQYF. In nucleotides, the CDR3 is TGTGCCAGCACGGTAGCTGGCCCAGATACGCAGTATTTT.

The gene calls are TRBV6-5 and TRBJ2-5; TRBD2 matches at 8 bases. TRBJ2-7 explains the end of the DNA better; the J call may be wrong. The CDR3 totals 12 residues. The germline V gene has CDR1 MNHEY and CDR2 SVGAGI. In DNA form, the CDR3 reads TGTGCCTCTCGGGGGGGTGCCTACGAGCAGTACTTC. This translates into CASRGGAYEQYF.

This chain connects TRBV13 to TRBJ2-5; 9 bases line up with TRBD2. The CDR3 has 15 amino acids. Germline V gene data show CDR1 as PRHDT and CDR2 as FYEKMQ (reference sequence). The V and J ends lost 0 bases and 9 bases, in that order; junction bases with no gene match: 8. CDR3 sequence (DNA): TGTGCCAGCAGCTTAGGCCGGCGGGGGGGCGGTGCCCAGTACTTC. Amino acid sequence: CASSLGRRGGGAQYF.

This rearrangement joins TRBV2 to TRBJ2-7; D is possibly TRBD2 (5 bases). V was cut by 2 bases and J by 2 bases, with 19 bases left in between. The CDR3 has 17 residues. From germline, CDR1 is SNHLY and CDR2 FYNNEI. Here the CDR3 reads CASSETGSANLAYEQYF. The CDR3 bases are TGTGCCAGCAGTGAAACCGGTAGCGCTAATTTAGCCTACGAGCAGTACTTC.

The chain is built from TRBV5-1 and TRBJ2-7; TRBD1 aligns across 10 bases. The V and J ends lost 5 bases and 5 bases, in that order; junction bases with no gene match: 10. This CDR3 comprises 15 residues. Germline V gene lookup returns CDR1 SGHRS and CDR2 YFSETQ. As DNA, the CDR3 is TGCGCCAGCAGAAAGTCGGGACAGGGGTTTAACGAGCAGTACTTC. Translating it yields CASRKSGQGFNEQYF.

The chain has TRBV19 and TRBJ2-1; TRBD2 matches at 9 bases. Germline-derived CDR1 and CDR2 are LNHDA and SQIVND (reference sequence). J was trimmed by 4 bases and V by 4 bases; bases with no gene match: 5. This CDR3 is built from 15 residues. CDR3 DNA: TGTGCCAGTAGTACGAGACTAGCGGTTTACAATGAGCAGTTCTTC. It encodes CASSTRLAVYNEQFF.

The chain recombines TRBV5-1 with TRBJ1-4, with D perhaps TRBD1 (6 bases). Germline V gives CDR1 SGHRS, CDR2 YFSETQ. This CDR3 has 16 residues. V was shortened by 1 base and J by 0 bases, with 10 bases between the two germline ends. CDR3 sequence reads: CASSLRTDATNEKLFF. The CDR3 nucleotides are TGCGCCAGCAGCTTGAGGACAGATGCAACTAATGAAAAACTGTTTTTT.

The chain employs TRBV20-1 and TRBJ1-1; weak D call: TRBD1 (6 bases). CDR3 length: 11 amino acids. From germline, CDR1 is DFQATT and CDR2 SNEGSKA (reference sequence). V lost 4 bases, J lost 8 bases, and 11 bases lay in between. CDR3 loop: CSATYGQEAFF. DNA for the CDR3: TGCAGTGCTACGTATGGACAGGAAGCTTTCTTT.

This sequence joins TRBV13 and TRBJ2-7; possibly TRBD2 for D (6 bases). In germline, CDR1 is PRHDT, CDR2 FYEKMQ (reference sequence). V was clipped by 3 bases and J by 5 bases, with 11 bases between them. The CDR3 contains 13 residues. Here the CDR3 reads CASSFGTPHEQYF. The CDR3 nucleotides read TGTGCCAGCAGCTTTGGGACTCCCCACGAGCAGTACTTC.

The genes are TRBV30 and TRBJ2-5; maybe TRBD1 (6 bases). This CDR3 has 13 residues. Trimming stripped 0 bases from V and 2 bases from J, with 7 bases between. Germline V lookup: CDR1 GTSNPN, CDR2 SVGIG (reference sequence). CDR3 in DNA: TGTGCCTGGAGTGTCGGGACACAAGAGACCCAGTACTTC. Protein sequence: CAWSVGTQETQYF.

This clone was seen more than once but under ten times. The chain is built from TRBV6-1 and TRBJ1-1, with D uncertain. The germline V and J ends were trimmed by 7 bases and 0 bases, with 6 bases remaining between them. Germline V CDR1 and CDR2: MNHNS, SASEGT. This CDR3 has 12 amino acids. The chain's CDR3 is CASNVMNTEAFF. In DNA form, the CDR3 reads TGTGCCAGCAATGTAATGAACACTGAAGCTTTCTTT.

CDR3 nucleotide sequence: TGTGCCAGCAGCGAAGGGACAGGGGTGGATCAGCCCCAGCATTTT. Its translation: CASSEGTGVDQPQHF. This rearrangement joins TRBV7-6 to TRBJ1-5, with 10 bases lining up with TRBD1. CDR1 and CDR2 (germline): SGHVS, FNYEAQ. The CDR3 extends over 15 amino acids. J gave up 5 bases and V 5 bases, and 6 bases lay outside the gene matches. Combining the CDR3 with reference TRBV7-6 and TRBJ1-5 gives the whole variable domain GAGVSQSPRYKVTKRGQDVALRCDPISGHVSLYWYRQALGQGPEFLTYFNYEAQQDKSGLPNDRFSAERPEGSISTLTIQRTEQRDSAMYRCASSEGTGVDQPQHFGDGTRLSIL.

This clone was detected a few times. The chain combines TRBV5-6 with TRBJ2-5, with 7 bases lining up with TRBD2. The CDR3 spans 16 residues. Per germline, CDR1 SGHDT and CDR2 YYEEEE. The J segment lost 4 bases and the V segment lost 4 bases, leaving 13 bases of the junction unmatched. The CDR3 region is CASSQVGLPNGETQYF. The CDR3 region has the DNA TGTGCCAGCAGCCAGGTGGGACTACCCAACGGAGAGACCCAGTACTTC.

There are a few counts of this clone. The chain combines TRBV6-5 with TRBJ1-2, with D possibly matching TRBD1 (6 bases). From germline, CDR1 is MNHEY and CDR2 SVGAGI. This CDR3 is built from 12 residues. Trimming cost V 2 bases and J 8 bases, with 9 bases left between them. CDR3 coding DNA: TGTGCCAGCAGTTACGCAGGGGTCGGCTACACCTTC. Its translation is CASSYAGVGYTF.

The chain uses TRBV6-5 and TRBJ1-2; D is uncertain. The CDR3 runs 14 residues. CDR1 and CDR2 (germline): MNHEY, SVGAGI. The V gene lost 5 bases and the J gene lost 2 bases, with 12 bases spanning the gap. CDR3 in DNA: TGTGCCAGCAGTCCCTTTGACGGGAACTATGGCTACACCTTC. Translation: CASSPFDGNYGYTF.

The rearrangement joins TRBV28 to TRBJ1-1; TRBD1 is a possible D gene (5 bases). The CDR3 totals 16 residues. Germline V CDR1 and CDR2: MDHEN, SYDVKM. Trimming cost V 3 bases and J 0 bases, with 14 bases left between them. The CDR3 sequence: CASSFGRGNMNTEAFF. Here the CDR3 DNA reads TGTGCCAGCAGTTTCGGTCGGGGGAACATGAACACTGAAGCTTTCTTT.

Regarding this clone: A far larger clone is off by one base, so a read error is likely. The chain joins TRBV30 to TRBJ1-1; 8 nucleotides line up with TRBD1. Trimming took 6 bases from V and 5 from J; bases not matched to a gene: 8. Germline V gene data show CDR1 as GTSNPN and CDR2 as SVGIG (reference sequence). This CDR3 comprises 13 residues. CDR3 in amino acids: CACEKYRGTEAFF. In DNA form, the CDR3 reads TGTGCCTGCGAGAAGTACAGGGGGACTGAAGCTTTCTTT.

This sequence joins TRBV5-1 and TRBJ2-3, with 11 nucleotides matching TRBD1. There are 17 residues in the CDR3. Germline CDR1 and CDR2: SGHRS and YFSETQ. V trimming: 2 bases; J trimming: 2 bases; junction bases outside the gene matches: 7. CDR3: CASSFAGTGGTTDTQYF. The CDR3 coding sequence is TGCGCCAGCAGCTTCGCCGGGACAGGGGGTACCACAGATACGCAGTATTTT. Combining the CDR3 with reference TRBV5-1 and TRBJ2-3 gives the whole variable domain KAGVTQTPRYLIKTRGQQVTLSCSPISGHRSVSWYQQTPGQGLQFLFEYFSETQRNKGNFPGRFSGRQFSNSRSEMNVSTLELGDSALYLCASSFAGTGGTTDTQYFGPGTRLTVL.

This clone was observed once. J is TRBJ2-3 and V is TRBV13, with unresolved D. Germline V lookup: CDR1 PRHDT, CDR2 FYEKMQ (reference sequence). CDR3 size: 13 residues. Trimming cost V 4 bases and J 2 bases, with 7 bases left between them. CDR3 in DNA: TGTGCCAGCAGCTCCCTTTACACAGATACGCAGTATTTT. The encoded protein is CASSSLYTDTQYF.